The 22 T cell receptor beta chains reported below all come from one sample, sequenced in a study of blood T cell repertoires in COVID-19. TCRdb keeps only in-frame clones here, not all; method: immunoSEQ multiplex PCR. The sample carries 28,000 or so clones, 80% to 95% recorded once. The sample taken for sequencing was peripheral blood. Every receptor here comes from a human donor in a cohort sampled during active COVID-19.

The V gene is TRBV7-8, the J gene TRBJ1-4, with D maybe TRBD1 (6 bases). The ends were cut back, 5 bases at V and 8 bases at J, with 15 bases in the middle. Germline CDR1 is SGHVS and CDR2 is FQNEAQ. The CDR3 has 14 residues. The CDR3 nucleotides read TGTGCCAGCAGCCAAGGGACAACCAGGGAAAAACTGTTTTTT. Amino acid sequence: CASSQGTTREKLFF.

This chain joins TRBV7-6 and TRBJ2-3; D might be TRBD2 (5 bases). This CDR3 contains 11 residues. Germline CDR1 reads SGHVS; CDR2 reads FNYEAQ. Trimming took off 11 bases at V and 3 bases at J, with 9 bases between the two ends. The CDR3 loop is CASPGTDTQYF. The CDR3 DNA sequence: TGTGCCTCCCCGGGAACAGATACGCAGTATTTT.

The gene calls are TRBV3-1 (or the pseudogene TRBV3-2) and TRBJ1-4, with D hard to call. The CDR3 contains 16 residues. Trimming cost V 1 base and J 8 bases, with 17 bases left between them. CDR1 is LGHDT and CDR2 is YNNKEL in the germline V gene (reference sequence). In DNA, the CDR3 is TGTGCCAGCAGCCAAGGAGACGCCTTTGCCGGGGAAAAACTGTTTTTT. This encodes CASSQGDAFAGEKLFF.

This chain joins TRBV3-1 (or the pseudogene TRBV3-2) and TRBJ2-2; D is perhaps TRBD2 (6 bases). This CDR3 has 17 residues. V lost 4 bases to trimming and J lost 5 bases, with 20 bases between them. Per the germline V gene, CDR1 is LGHDT and CDR2 is YNNKEL (reference sequence). CDR3 loop: CASSRDRFRGVTGELFF. The CDR3 DNA reads as TGTGCCAGCAGCCGGGATAGGTTCCGCGGGGTGACCGGGGAGCTGTTTTTT.

The V gene is TRBV12-3 or TRBV12-4, the J gene TRBJ1-2; D is unresolved. This CDR3 contains 13 residues. Trimming removed 5 bases at V and 10 bases at J, with 17 bases between. CDR3 sequence (DNA): TGTGCCAGCAGTCCCCGGAGAGAGCTGACCTACACCTTC. It translates to CASSPRRELTYTF.

V and J are TRBV5-1 and TRBJ2-1, with TRBD2 matching 12 bases. Germline trimming cut 5 bases from V and 2 bases from J; bases unmatched to any gene: 8. This CDR3 comprises 17 residues. The germline V gene encodes CDR1 SGHRS and CDR2 YFSETQ. CDR3 loop: CASSFRTSGNAYNEQFF. CDR3 bases: TGCGCCAGCAGTTTTCGGACTAGCGGGAATGCCTACAATGAGCAGTTCTTC.

A remark on this clone: The junction departs from germline at one end; a sequencing error may be responsible. The V call is TRBV7-9, the J call TRBJ1-2, with TRBD1 matching 7 bases. The CDR3 totals 13 residues. Germline CDR1 and CDR2: SEHNR and FQNEAQ (reference sequence). The CDR3: CASSPPTGRVTPF. CDR3 nucleotide sequence: TGTGCCAGCAGCCCTCCGACAGGGCGGGTTACCCCCTTC.

DNA of the CDR3: TGCGCCAGCAGCTCCGGGCCGGGGGGAGATCACCAAGAGACCCAGTACTTC. This sequence encodes CASSSGPGGDHQETQYF. The chain is built from TRBV5-1 and TRBJ2-5, with TRBD2 matching over 7 bases. CDR1 SGHRS and CDR2 YFSETQ come from the germline V gene. The CDR3 length is 17 residues. V was pared by 3 bases and J by 0 bases, with 11 bases of the junction left unmatched.

The rearrangement uses TRBV5-6 and TRBJ2-2; D may be TRBD2 (6 bases). The germline gives CDR1 SGHDT, CDR2 YYEEEE. Trimming took 4 bases from V and 6 from J, leaving 16 bases between them. The CDR3 is 15 amino acids. For the CDR3, the DNA is TGTGCCAGCAGCCCTCAGGCGGGACTGTCCGGGGAGCTGTTTTTT. The encoded protein is CASSPQAGLSGELFF.

Only one count was recorded for this clone. CDR3: CASSLRGTSGTNTGELFF. The CDR3 bases are TGTGCCAGCAGCTTACGAGGGACTAGCGGGACTAACACCGGGGAGCTGTTTTTT. The J gene is TRBJ2-2, the V gene TRBV11-3; 13 nucleotides align to TRBD2. V dropped 2 bases and J dropped 2; count of bases not matched to a gene: 5. This CDR3 is 18 amino acids long. In germline, CDR1 is SGHNT, CDR2 YENEEA.

The rearrangement uses TRBV7-6 and TRBJ2-1, with 12 nucleotides matching TRBD2. Germline assignment: CDR1 SGHVS and CDR2 FNYEAQ. The CDR3 sequence is 16 residues long. J lost 6 bases, V lost 0 bases, and 3 bases had no gene match. CDR3 protein: CASSLAPGLAGNEQFF. CDR3 bases: TGTGCCAGCAGCTTAGCACCGGGACTAGCGGGCAATGAGCAGTTCTTC.

The V call is TRBV9, the J call TRBJ2-3, with a possible D match to TRBD2 (7 bases). CDR1 SGDLS and CDR2 YYNGEE come from the germline V gene. This CDR3 comprises 12 residues. The V and J ends lost 3 bases and 6 bases respectively, with 8 bases between them. The CDR3 bases are TGTGCCAGCAGCGAGGGGGGGGATACGCAGTATTTT. Translated: CASSEGGDTQYF.

The J gene is TRBJ1-1, the V gene TRBV10-1; 8 positions agree with TRBD1. The V gene end was trimmed by 6 bases and the J gene end by 3 bases; junction bases not matched to a gene: 6. CDR1 is WNHNN, CDR2 SYGVQD, per germline (reference sequence). The CDR3 is 14 residues long. CDR3 in amino acids: CASSSGQGHTEAFF. Here the CDR3 DNA reads TGCGCCAGCAGCTCCGGACAGGGCCACACTGAAGCTTTCTTT.

The rearrangement joins TRBV19 to TRBJ1-2, with 8 nucleotides matching TRBD1. The CDR3 extends over 14 amino acids. V lost 5 bases and J lost 7; bases outside the gene matches: 9. Germline assignment: CDR1 LNHDA and CDR2 SQIVND (reference sequence). CDR3 in amino acids: CASSPIGQGGGYTF. The CDR3 DNA follows: TGTGCCAGTAGTCCCATAGGACAGGGCGGTGGCTACACCTTC.

This chain connects TRBV5-1 to TRBJ2-5; 10 nucleotides line up with TRBD1. CDR1 is SGHRS, CDR2 YFSETQ, per germline. V lost 4 bases to trimming and J lost 5 bases; unmatched junction nucleotides: 8. The CDR3 runs 15 residues. This CDR3 is CASSPETGGGETQYF. In DNA form, the CDR3 reads TGCGCCAGCAGCCCCGAGACAGGGGGCGGGGAGACCCAGTACTTC.

This clone was picked up one time. The V gene is TRBV28, the J gene TRBJ1-2; 7 positions match TRBD1. This CDR3 contains 16 residues. The trim removed 5 bases at V and 2 bases at J, leaving 11 bases unmatched. Germline V gives CDR1 MDHEN, CDR2 SYDVKM. CDR3 nucleotide sequence: TGTGCCAGCAGTCCGCCCGACAGGGTTAGGAACTATGGCTACACCTTC. It codes for CASSPPDRVRNYGYTF.

J is TRBJ2-7 and V is TRBV11-3; TRBD2 might be the D (6 bases). The CDR3 loop spans 15 amino acids. CDR1 is SGHNT and CDR2 is YENEEA in the germline V gene. The V and J ends lost 2 bases and 4 bases respectively, with 15 bases between them. CDR3 sequence: CASSLWGDPKYEQYF. As DNA, the CDR3 is TGTGCCAGCAGCTTATGGGGGGACCCTAAGTACGAGCAGTACTTC.

The J gene is TRBJ2-7, the V gene TRBV30; 7 bases agree with TRBD2. Looked up from germline, CDR1 is GTSNPN and CDR2 is SVGIG (reference sequence). V gave up 5 bases and J gave up 7 bases; unmatched junction bases: 5. The CDR3 consists of 11 residues. The CDR3 region has the DNA TGTGCCTGGCTTCAGCGGGGTGAGCAGTACTTC. Protein product: CAWLQRGEQYF.

The V call is TRBV30, the J call TRBJ2-1; 8 bases match TRBD2. Trimming removed 0 bases from V and 8 bases from J; junction bases left unmatched: 3. CDR1 is GTSNPN and CDR2 is SVGIG in the germline V gene (reference sequence). The CDR3 sequence is 13 residues long. In DNA form, the CDR3 reads TGTGCCTGGAGTGTACAACTAGCGGATGAGCAGTTCTTC. As protein: CAWSVQLADEQFF.

This chain links TRBV10-1 with TRBJ2-1; the D gene is possibly TRBD2 (6 bases). This CDR3 is 15 amino acids long. The ends were cut back, 4 bases at V and 5 bases at J, with 15 bases in the middle. Germline V gene lookup returns CDR1 WNHNN and CDR2 SYGVQD (reference sequence). The chain's CDR3 is CASSGWRAGDNEQFF. The DNA for the CDR3 is TGCGCCAGCAGTGGGTGGAGGGCCGGGGACAATGAGCAGTTCTTC.

This clone appeared a single time. The chain is built from TRBV10-3 and TRBJ1-2; D not resolved. Per the germline V gene, CDR1 is ENHRY and CDR2 is SYGVKD. CDR3 length: 14 residues. Trimming stripped 1 base from V and 4 bases from J, with 10 bases between. As DNA, the CDR3 is TGTGCCATCAGTGAGTTCGGGGATGCCTATGGCTACACCTTC. Amino acids: CAISEFGDAYGYTF.

The chain combines TRBV5-1 with TRBJ1-3; D is perhaps TRBD1 (5 bases). Trimming pared 1 base from V and 0 bases from J, leaving 11 bases between. Germline V gene sequence: CDR1 SGHRS, CDR2 YFSETQ. The CDR3 covers 16 residues. The CDR3 sequence: CASSLSGTVSGNTIYF. CDR3 coding DNA: TGCGCCAGCAGCTTGTCAGGGACTGTCTCTGGAAACACCATATATTTT.